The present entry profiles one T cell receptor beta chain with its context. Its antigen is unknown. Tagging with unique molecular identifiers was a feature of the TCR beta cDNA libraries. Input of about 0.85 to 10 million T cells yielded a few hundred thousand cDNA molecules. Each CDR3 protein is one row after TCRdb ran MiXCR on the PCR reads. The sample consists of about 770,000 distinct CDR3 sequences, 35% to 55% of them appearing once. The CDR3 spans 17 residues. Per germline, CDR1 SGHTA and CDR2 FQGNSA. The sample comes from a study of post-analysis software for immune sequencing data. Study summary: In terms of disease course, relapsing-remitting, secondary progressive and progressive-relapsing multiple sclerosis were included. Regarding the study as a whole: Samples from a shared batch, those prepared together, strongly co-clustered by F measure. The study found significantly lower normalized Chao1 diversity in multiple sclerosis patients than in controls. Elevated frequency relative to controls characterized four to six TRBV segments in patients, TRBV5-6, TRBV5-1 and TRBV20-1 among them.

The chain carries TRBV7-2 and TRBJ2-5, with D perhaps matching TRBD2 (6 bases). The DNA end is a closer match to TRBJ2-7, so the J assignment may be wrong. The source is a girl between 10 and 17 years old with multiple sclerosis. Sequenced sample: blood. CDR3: CASSLAPGVSRAYEQYF. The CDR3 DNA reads TGTGCCAGCAGCTTAGCGCCGGGGGTTTCAAGAGCCTACGAGCAGTACTTC.